This is a list of T cell receptor beta chains from one sample in a study of graft-versus-host responses after intestinal transplantation. Produced via immunoSEQ multiplex PCR; TCRdb's table is partial and in-frame only. Of more than 95,000 clones listed, approximately 90% are singletons. These receptors have no identified antigens. The sequenced sample was unstimulated CD4+ T cells sorted from spleen or lymph node cells, obtained before intestinal transplant. The receptors derive from a human donor who received an intestinal transplant. Each CDR3 is given with its conserved first and last residue. The order of the fields is clone size, V gene, D gene, J gene, CDR3 DNA, CDR3 protein. A D gene is named only where the DNA matches it firmly. Clone size is given for some rows only: seen once, a few or many times, or a class if the clone is expanded.

clone_size: .
v_call: TRBV30
d_call: .
j_call: TRBJ1-5
cdr3_nt: TGTGCCTGGAGCGGGGGGAAGGACAATCAGCCCCAGCATTTT
cdr3_aa: CAWSGGKDNQPQHF

clone_size: .
v_call: TRBV5-1
d_call: .
j_call: TRBJ1-1
cdr3_nt: TGCGCCAGCAGCCCGGGGGGAAGGGCAGGGGACACTGAAGCTTTCTTT
cdr3_aa: CASSPGGRAGDTEAFF

clone_size: .
v_call: TRBV4-1
d_call: .
j_call: TRBJ1-5
cdr3_nt: TGCGCCAGCAGCCTACAGGTTAGCAATCAGCCCCAGCATTTT
cdr3_aa: CASSLQVSNQPQHF

clone_size: .
v_call: TRBV19
d_call: .
j_call: TRBJ1-2
cdr3_nt: TGTGCCAGTACCCACCGGGGTGGAGACTATGGCTACACCTTC
cdr3_aa: CASTHRGGDYGYTF

clone_size: .
v_call: TRBV11-2
d_call: TRBD2
j_call: TRBJ2-3
cdr3_nt: TGTGCCAGCAGCTTAGGGTTCCCGGGACTAGTATCCGGCACAGATACGCAGTATTTT
cdr3_aa: CASSLGFPGLVSGTDTQYF

clone_size: once
v_call: TRBV13
d_call: TRBD1
j_call: TRBJ2-5
cdr3_nt: TGTGCCAGCAGCTTATCGGGGTGGGACAGCCTTCAAGAGACCCAGTACTTC
cdr3_aa: CASSLSGWDSLQETQYF

clone_size: .
v_call: TRBV10-3
d_call: .
j_call: TRBJ1-1
cdr3_nt: TGTGCCATCAAAGGACAGCTCAACACTGAAGCTTTCTTT
cdr3_aa: CAIKGQLNTEAFF

clone_size: .
v_call: TRBV7-9
d_call: .
j_call: TRBJ1-5
cdr3_nt: TGTGCCAGCAGCTTAGGTCAGGGGCTTAATCAGCCCCAGCATTTT
cdr3_aa: CASSLGQGLNQPQHF

clone_size: few
v_call: TRBV4-1
d_call: TRBD2
j_call: TRBJ2-3
cdr3_nt: TGCGCCAGCAGCCAAGTCCTAGCGGCCGGTATTGATACGCAGTATTTT
cdr3_aa: CASSQVLAAGIDTQYF

clone_size: .
v_call: TRBV2
d_call: TRBD2
j_call: TRBJ2-7
cdr3_nt: TGTGCCAGCAGTGGGGGAGGGGACGAGCAGTACTTC
cdr3_aa: CASSGGGDEQYF

clone_size: .
v_call: TRBV6-5
d_call: .
j_call: TRBJ2-3
cdr3_nt: TGTGCCAGCAGTTACCTACGGGCAGATACGCAGTATTTT
cdr3_aa: CASSYLRADTQYF

clone_size: .
v_call: TRBV27
d_call: TRBD1
j_call: TRBJ2-7
cdr3_nt: TGTGCCAGCAGGGCTTACCGGGACAGGGTTTACGAGCAGTACTTC
cdr3_aa: CASRAYRDRVYEQYF

clone_size: .
v_call: TRBV19
d_call: TRBD1
j_call: TRBJ2-6
cdr3_nt: TGTGCCAGTTCAGGGGGCTTGAACTCTGGGGCCAACGTCCTGACTTTC
cdr3_aa: CASSGGLNSGANVLTF

clone_size: .
v_call: TRBV4-2
d_call: .
j_call: TRBJ2-1
cdr3_nt: TGTGCCAGCAGCCGGTCAAAGGGGGACACCTCAGGTGAGCAGTTCTTC
cdr3_aa: CASSRSKGDTSGEQFF

clone_size: .
v_call: TRBV5-6
d_call: TRBD2
j_call: TRBJ2-4
cdr3_nt: TGTGCCAGCAGCTTTGGTGCGGGAGGACGCGAAAACATTCAGTACTTC
cdr3_aa: CASSFGAGGRENIQYF

clone_size: .
v_call: TRBV11-3
d_call: .
j_call: TRBJ1-1
cdr3_nt: TGTGCCAGCAGCTTGGGCAGGTACACTGAAGCTTTCTTT
cdr3_aa: CASSLGRYTEAFF

clone_size: .
v_call: TRBV5-1
d_call: .
j_call: TRBJ2-1
cdr3_nt: TGCGCCAGCAGCTTGGCCGGTATAACCTACAATGAGCAGTTCTTC
cdr3_aa: CASSLAGITYNEQFF

clone_size: .
v_call: TRBV7-9
d_call: .
j_call: TRBJ2-3
cdr3_nt: TGTGCCAGCACTTTCTCGAGCGTCCCCACAAATACGCAGTATTTT
cdr3_aa: CASTFSSVPTNTQYF

clone_size: .
v_call: TRBV19
d_call: .
j_call: TRBJ2-2
cdr3_nt: TGTGCCAGTTCCCCAGGGTGGAACACCGGGGAGCTGTTTTTT
cdr3_aa: CASSPGWNTGELFF

clone_size: .
v_call: TRBV9
d_call: TRBD1
j_call: TRBJ2-5
cdr3_nt: TGTGCCAGCAGCGCGTGGACAGGCAACAAAGAGACCCAGTACTTC
cdr3_aa: CASSAWTGNKETQYF

clone_size: few
v_call: TRBV29-1
d_call: .
j_call: TRBJ1-4
cdr3_nt: TGCAGCGCAGTAGCTGCAACTAATGAAAAACTGTTTTTT
cdr3_aa: CSAVAATNEKLFF

clone_size: .
v_call: TRBV6-6
d_call: .
j_call: TRBJ2-3
cdr3_nt: TGTGCCAGCAGCTCGGACAGTCGCACAGATACGCAGTATTTT
cdr3_aa: CASSSDSRTDTQYF

clone_size: .
v_call: TRBV9
d_call: TRBD1
j_call: TRBJ2-4
cdr3_nt: TGTGCCAGCAGCTCAGATCCGGGACAGGATGCTTTTTCCAAAAACATTCAGTACTTC
cdr3_aa: CASSSDPGQDAFSKNIQYF

clone_size: .
v_call: TRBV5-6
d_call: .
j_call: TRBJ1-1
cdr3_nt: TGTGCCAGCAGCTTGCGTGTGGGTCCGGCTGTTAGGAGAACTGAAGCTTTCTTT
cdr3_aa: CASSLRVGPAVRRTEAFF

clone_size: once
v_call: TRBV18
d_call: .
j_call: TRBJ1-5
cdr3_nt: TGTGCCAGCTCACCAATCCAGGGAACTCAGCCCCAGCATTTT
cdr3_aa: CASSPIQGTQPQHF

clone_size: .
v_call: TRBV6-5
d_call: TRBD1
j_call: TRBJ2-2
cdr3_nt: TGTGCCAGCAGATATGGACAGGCCCTAACCGGGGAGCTGTTTTTT
cdr3_aa: CASRYGQALTGELFF

clone_size: .
v_call: TRBV7-2
d_call: .
j_call: TRBJ1-2
cdr3_nt: TGTGCCAGCAGCTTAGCGCTGGTTAGACAGGTCTATGGCTACACCTTC
cdr3_aa: CASSLALVRQVYGYTF

clone_size: .
v_call: TRBV7-9
d_call: .
j_call: TRBJ1-5
cdr3_nt: TGTGCCAGCGGCTTCCAAAATCAGCCCCAGCATTTT
cdr3_aa: CASGFQNQPQHF

clone_size: .
v_call: TRBV6-1
d_call: .
j_call: TRBJ1-2
cdr3_nt: TGTGCCAGCAGAGCGCCCGGGACAGGCTACACCTTC
cdr3_aa: CASRAPGTGYTF

clone_size: .
v_call: TRBV5-1
d_call: TRBD1
j_call: TRBJ2-2
cdr3_nt: TGCGCCAGCAGCTTTTACTCCGGGACAGGGGGCTCGTGGGGGCTGTTTTTT
cdr3_aa: CASSFYSGTGGSWGLFF

clone_size: .
v_call: TRBV7-2
d_call: TRBD1
j_call: TRBJ2-7
cdr3_nt: TGTGCCAGCAGCTCCTCAGGGGGTGAGCAGTACTTC
cdr3_aa: CASSSSGGEQYF

clone_size: .
v_call: TRBV10-1
d_call: TRBD1
j_call: TRBJ2-6
cdr3_nt: TGCGCCAGCAGTGGGGGTGGGGACAGGAGCTCTGGGGCCAACGTCCTGACTTTC
cdr3_aa: CASSGGGDRSSGANVLTF

clone_size: .
v_call: TRBV29-1
d_call: TRBD2
j_call: TRBJ2-1
cdr3_nt: TGCAGCGCTCCGACTAGCGGCTTCTACAATGAGCAGTTCTTC
cdr3_aa: CSAPTSGFYNEQFF

clone_size: .
v_call: TRBV27
d_call: TRBD1
j_call: TRBJ2-2
cdr3_nt: TGTGCCAGCAGTCCTTGGACAGGGGCTGGGCCCGGGGAGCTGTTTTTT
cdr3_aa: CASSPWTGAGPGELFF

clone_size: once
v_call: TRBV7-6
d_call: .
j_call: TRBJ1-4
cdr3_nt: TGTGCCAGCAGCTTCGGAGTTAAAAATGAAAAACTGTTTTTT
cdr3_aa: CASSFGVKNEKLFF

clone_size: few
v_call: TRBV6-1
d_call: .
j_call: TRBJ2-1
cdr3_nt: TGTGCCAGCACCGTAGGGAGAGACAATGAGCAGTTCTTC
cdr3_aa: CASTVGRDNEQFF

clone_size: once
v_call: TRBV11-2
d_call: TRBD1
j_call: TRBJ1-2
cdr3_nt: TGTGCCAGCAGCTCGGGACAGGGGGCTCTAATTAACTATGGCTACACCTTC
cdr3_aa: CASSSGQGALINYGYTF

clone_size: .
v_call: TRBV2
d_call: .
j_call: TRBJ1-4
cdr3_nt: TGTGCCAGCAGTGTGGAGACAGGTATTAATGAAAAACTGTTTTTT
cdr3_aa: CASSVETGINEKLFF

clone_size: .
v_call: TRBV9
d_call: .
j_call: TRBJ2-3
cdr3_nt: TGTGCCAGCAGCGGAGGACACGGACTAAGCGGTGGAGATACGCAGTATTTT
cdr3_aa: CASSGGHGLSGGDTQYF

clone_size: once
v_call: TRBV6-1
d_call: TRBD2
j_call: TRBJ2-3
cdr3_nt: TGTGCCACAGGTCTAGCGGGAGGAACAGATACGCAGTATTTT
cdr3_aa: CATGLAGGTDTQYF

clone_size: once
v_call: TRBV5-1
d_call: .
j_call: TRBJ1-6
cdr3_nt: TGCGCCAGCAGCCTGGGACGGGGGGGGGATAATTCACCCCTCCACTTT
cdr3_aa: CASSLGRGGDNSPLHF

clone_size: few
v_call: TRBV6-6
d_call: .
j_call: TRBJ2-6
cdr3_nt: TGTGCCAGCAGTTACCCCCGTAGTGGGGCCAACGTCCTGACTTTC
cdr3_aa: CASSYPRSGANVLTF

clone_size: .
v_call: TRBV25-1
d_call: .
j_call: TRBJ2-3
cdr3_nt: TGTGCCAGCAGTGTAAGCACAGATACGCAGTATTTT
cdr3_aa: CASSVSTDTQYF

clone_size: .
v_call: TRBV5-6
d_call: .
j_call: TRBJ2-6
cdr3_nt: TGTGCCAGCAGCTTGGCTGGGGGCTTTTCCTCTGGGGCCGACGTCCTGACTTTC
cdr3_aa: CASSLAGGFSSGADVLTF

clone_size: .
v_call: TRBV5-1
d_call: TRBD2
j_call: TRBJ2-1
cdr3_nt: TGCGCCAGCAGTCTAGTCGTCGGACTAGCGGGCCACAATGAGCAGTTCTTC
cdr3_aa: CASSLVVGLAGHNEQFF

clone_size: .
v_call: TRBV15
d_call: .
j_call: TRBJ2-1
cdr3_nt: TGTGCCACCAGCAGAACCAGCGGTTTAAGGCCCTACAATGAGCAGTTCTTC
cdr3_aa: CATSRTSGLRPYNEQFF

clone_size: .
v_call: TRBV28
d_call: .
j_call: TRBJ1-1
cdr3_nt: TGTGCCAGCAGTTTGGGTGGGGGAGGAAGCACTGAAGCTTTCTTT
cdr3_aa: CASSLGGGGSTEAFF

clone_size: .
v_call: TRBV19
d_call: .
j_call: TRBJ2-3
cdr3_nt: TGTGCCAGTAGTTCGGGTCATACGCAGTATTTT
cdr3_aa: CASSSGHTQYF

clone_size: .
v_call: TRBV2
d_call: TRBD1
j_call: TRBJ2-7
cdr3_nt: TGTGCCAGCAGACAGGGGTACGAGCAGTACTTC
cdr3_aa: CASRQGYEQYF

clone_size: .
v_call: TRBV2
d_call: .
j_call: TRBJ2-2
cdr3_nt: TGTGCCAGCAGTGCCCAGATTAACACCGGGGAGCTGTTTTTT
cdr3_aa: CASSAQINTGELFF

clone_size: .
v_call: TRBV19
d_call: TRBD1
j_call: TRBJ1-3
cdr3_nt: TGTGCCAGTACCATCGACAGGGACTTTGGAAACACCATATATTTT
cdr3_aa: CASTIDRDFGNTIYF

clone_size: .
v_call: TRBV11-2
d_call: TRBD1
j_call: TRBJ1-3
cdr3_nt: TGTGCCAGCAGCTTTCAGGGGGACAACACCATATATTTT
cdr3_aa: CASSFQGDNTIYF

clone_size: .
v_call: TRBV7-3
d_call: .
j_call: TRBJ2-3
cdr3_nt: TGTGCCAGCAGCGGTCAGGCGGGAACACTCAATACGCAGTATTTT
cdr3_aa: CASSGQAGTLNTQYF

clone_size: .
v_call: TRBV5-1
d_call: TRBD1
j_call: TRBJ2-6
cdr3_nt: TGCGCCAGCAGCAGGGACAGGGGGTTGCTGTCTGGGGCCAACGTCCTGACTTTC
cdr3_aa: CASSRDRGLLSGANVLTF

clone_size: .
v_call: TRBV4-3
d_call: .
j_call: TRBJ2-3
cdr3_nt: TGCGCCAGCAGCCGAGGGCGAGCCGTCCTCGAGACGCAGTATTTT
cdr3_aa: CASSRGRAVLETQYF

clone_size: few
v_call: TRBV6-5
d_call: .
j_call: TRBJ1-1
cdr3_nt: TGTGCCAGCAGTTACTTGGGAGGAACTGAAGCTTTCTTT
cdr3_aa: CASSYLGGTEAFF

clone_size: .
v_call: TRBV27
d_call: .
j_call: TRBJ1-4
cdr3_nt: TGTGCCAGCAGTTTCCCCATCCGTGCGGGAAAACTGTTTTTT
cdr3_aa: CASSFPIRAGKLFF